Given below is one TCR beta chain in context. CD45RA+ naive and CD45RA-negative memory subsets were separated from CD4+ cells. Looked up from germline, CDR1 is SGHDN and CDR2 is FVKESK. V was pared by 4 bases and J by 1 base, with 10 bases between. There are 14 residues in the CDR3. The assay used deep level. Clones were read by immunoSEQ multiplex PCR, and TCRdb kept only the in-frame ones, dropping some. The profile shows 2 million to 3 million clones, approximately 93% of them singletons. This sample was included in a study of shared clonotypes between healthy human individuals. On the study more broadly: Three plates each covered CD4 naive and memory; CD8 naive two, CD8 memory one.

The sequence came from a man aged 18 to 35 in good health. Some clones in this sample may be carry-over from other donors' samples. Sequenced material: naive CD4+ T cells from PBMCs. The sample's subset: CD45RA+ positively selected. The chain uses TRBV14 and TRBJ1-1, with D uncertain. CDR3 sequence reads: CASSLLARNTEAFF. CDR3 bases: TGTGCCAGCAGCCTCCTAGCCCGGAACACTGAAGCTTTCTTT.